This T cell receptor beta chain was identified in a study of CD8+ T cells in alopecia areata. Study-wide context: Those treated were given oral tofacitinib at 5 to 10 mg twice daily. Treatment with tofacitinib (6 to 18 months) was followed by 6 months off drug.

This clone has a handful of counts. The sequencing template was cDNA reverse transcribed from extracted RNA. The repertoire was sequenced with immunoSEQ multiplex PCR; TCRdb's copy has only in-frame clones and lacks some. The sample contains 200,000 to 250,000 clones, about 60% of which appear only once. The researchers isolated CD4+ and CD8+ T cells from PBMCs by sorting. Between the trimmed V and J ends, which lost 4 bases and 5 bases, there was a span of 9 bases. CDR3 length: 13 amino acids. Germline loops: CDR1 SGHTA, CDR2 FQGNSA. V and J are TRBV7-2 and TRBJ1-5; D is unresolved. The source of this sequence is a human donor with alopecia areata. The sequenced sample was CD4+ T cells sorted from blood, obtained at week 0. CDR3 nucleotide sequence: TGTGCCAGCAGCTCCAGGCGGGATCAGCCCCAGCATTTT. Translated: CASSSRRDQPQHF.